This T cell receptor beta chain came from a study of siplizumab effects on memory and regulatory T cells. General study results and limits: Naive T cells seemed more diverse than memory cells and seemed major alloresponse contributors.

The method was immunoSEQ multiplex PCR; TCRdb's version includes in-frame clones alone and lacks a portion of them. The table has fewer than 85,000 clones, approximately 88% seen once; the top ten hold under 2%. The germline V and J ends were trimmed by 0 bases and 5 bases, with 8 bases remaining between them. Germline-derived CDR1 and CDR2 are SGHNT and YYREEE (reference sequence). The CDR3 extends over 14 amino acids. Points on this clone: No antigen is known for it.

The sequencing sample was made of Tregs sorted from blood. The V and J genes are TRBV5-4 and TRBJ2-2; D is uncertain. This TCR was recovered from a human donor in good health. CDR3 in amino acids: CASSLVPQTGELFF. As DNA, the CDR3 is TGTGCCAGCAGCTTGGTCCCCCAGACCGGGGAGCTGTTTTTT.